What follows describes a single TCR beta chain. The clone's antigen remains unknown. No base quality values were provided; no much bigger clone lies one nucleotide off. The record originates from a study of blood T cell repertoires in COVID-19 (dated by TCRdb to 2018 to 2020). General notes on the study: Recovered participants in ImmuneRACE Cohort 3 were defined by two consecutive negative NP/OP PCR tests, clearance by a healthcare professional, or resolution of symptoms. The samples were drawn from two sources: the first 160 participants of the ongoing ImmuneRACE study, and 1,254 subjects contributed by 6 global collaborators. A freely available public database, intended as a resource for researchers studying the immune response to SARS-CoV-2, is where the repertoires were released. Subjects who had been exposed to COVID-19, were actively infected with it, or had recovered from it provided the deeply sampled blood TCRbeta repertoires that made up the dataset. A de-identified subject ID, COVID-19 status, age in years and sex were almost always included in the sample metadata. Where available, HLA class I and class II types were obtained from metadata supplied by the sample provider rather than from assay-based typing. The material from the prospective study consisted of cDNA or gDNA derived from T cells, B-cell-depleted T cells, or PBMCs. The collaborator samples originated in the United States, Italy and Spain and spanned the acute and convalescent phases of COVID-19. Summary of the overall study and its limitations: The amount of clinical and demographic metadata varied by source and participant and was provided uncurated.

Here V drops 6 bases and J drops 3 bases, and the junction holds 9 bases not matched to any gene. Sequences SNHLY (CDR1) and FYNNEI (CDR2) are obtained from the germline V gene. From the cysteine up to the phenylalanine, the CDR3 has a length of 16 residues. Left in the record is the CDR3 DNA by itself, 48 bases read in frame from the first base. In the prospective study, participants were roughly 18 to 100 years old, resided in about two dozen geographic areas of the United States, and were enrolled through a virtual design. Cohort assignment in the prospective study relied on participant-reported clinical history from a screening survey and a study questionnaire. Mobile phlebotomists in the prospective study collected whole blood, serum and a nasopharyngeal or oropharyngeal swab from every participant. Participants in the prospective study had the option to provide additional blood draws and questionnaires over a roughly 2-month period. Prospective study blood samples were shipped either frozen or at room temperature before DNA extraction.

The immunoSEQ Assay, a bias-controlled multiplex PCR, was used to amplify TCRbeta CDR3 regions from genomic DNA. As for the original processing: The number of nucleated cells in each sample was estimated by amplification of reference gene primers within the assay. Sequence reads were collapsed and filtered to measure the absolute abundance of every unique TCRbeta CDR3 rearrangement. For each sample, productive Simpson clonality was calculated by taking the square root of Simpson's diversity index across productive rearrangements. TCRdb re-hosts the immuneACCESS table, in-frame sequences only. Its copies lack some clones; in the studies checked, an unresolved V gene accounts for under half of them, and the cause for the rest is not known. V, J and clone size are taken as reported in that table, and D and trimming were inferred from the DNA itself. Present in this sample are under 150,000 clones, 75% to 90% of which were seen just once. The ten largest clones represent 3.5% to 5% of the sample.

The chain is encoded by TRBV2 joined to TRBJ2-7, and 12 junctional nucleotides match TRBD2. Sequencing input: PBMCs or T cells enriched from blood (not recorded which). The sequence derives from a man aged 45-65 years in a cohort exposed to, infected with or recovered from COVID-19 (not recorded which). Here is the DNA: TGTGCCAGCAGCGCCACTAGCGGGGGGACCTTCTACGAGCAGTACTTC. Its translation is CASSATSGGTFYEQYF.